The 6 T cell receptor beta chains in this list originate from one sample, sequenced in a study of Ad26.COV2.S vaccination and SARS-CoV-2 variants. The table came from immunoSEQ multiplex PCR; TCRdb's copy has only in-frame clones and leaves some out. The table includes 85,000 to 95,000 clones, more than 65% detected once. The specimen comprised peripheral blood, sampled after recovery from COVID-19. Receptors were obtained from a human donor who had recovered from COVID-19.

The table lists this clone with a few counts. This CDR3 reads CASSLRTGALNSPLHF. CDR3 DNA sequence: TGTGCCAGCAGCTTAAGAACAGGGGCCCTAAATTCACCCCTCCACTTT. J is TRBJ1-6 and V is TRBV7-3; 7 bases are shared with TRBD1. There are 16 residues in the CDR3. Germline CDR1 is SGHTA and CDR2 is FQGTGA. The trim removed 1 base at V and 7 bases at J, leaving 7 bases unmatched.

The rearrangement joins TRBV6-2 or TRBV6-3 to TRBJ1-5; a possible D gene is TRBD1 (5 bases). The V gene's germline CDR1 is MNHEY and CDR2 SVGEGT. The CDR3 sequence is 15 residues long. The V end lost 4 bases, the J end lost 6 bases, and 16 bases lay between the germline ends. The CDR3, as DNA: TGTGCCAGCAGTTCCCTGGGGGGGAACGGTCAGCCCCAGCATTTT. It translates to CASSSLGGNGQPQHF.

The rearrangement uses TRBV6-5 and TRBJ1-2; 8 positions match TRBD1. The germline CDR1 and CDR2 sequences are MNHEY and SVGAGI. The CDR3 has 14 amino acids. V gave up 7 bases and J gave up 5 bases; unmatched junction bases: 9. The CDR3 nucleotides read TGTGCCAGCACGTCAGGGGGCTGGGAGTATGGCTACACCTTC. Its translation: CASTSGGWEYGYTF.

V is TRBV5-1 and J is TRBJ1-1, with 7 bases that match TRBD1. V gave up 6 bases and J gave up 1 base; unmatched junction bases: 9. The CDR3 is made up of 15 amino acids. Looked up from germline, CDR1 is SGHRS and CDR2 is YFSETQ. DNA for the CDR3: TGCGCCAGCAACCCACGGACAGGTACGAACACTGAAGCTTTCTTT. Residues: CASNPRTGTNTEAFF. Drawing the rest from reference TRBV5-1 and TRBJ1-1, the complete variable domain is KAGVTQTPRYLIKTRGQQVTLSCSPISGHRSVSWYQQTPGQGLQFLFEYFSETQRNKGNFPGRFSGRQFSNSRSEMNVSTLELGDSALYLCASNPRTGTNTEAFFGQGTRLTVV.

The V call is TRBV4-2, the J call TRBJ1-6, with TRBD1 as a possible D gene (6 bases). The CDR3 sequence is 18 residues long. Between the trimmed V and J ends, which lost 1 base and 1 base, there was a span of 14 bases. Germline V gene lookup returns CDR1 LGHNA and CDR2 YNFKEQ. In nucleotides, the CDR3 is TGTGCCAGCAGCCAAGCGGCGGGGGCGCAGTCCTATAATTCACCCCTCCACTTT. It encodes CASSQAAGAQSYNSPLHF.

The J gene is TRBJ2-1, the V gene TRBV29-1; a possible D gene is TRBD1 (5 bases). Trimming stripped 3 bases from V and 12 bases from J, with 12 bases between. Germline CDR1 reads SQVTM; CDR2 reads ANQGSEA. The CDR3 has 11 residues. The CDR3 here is CSVDWGLVQFF. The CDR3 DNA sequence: TGCAGCGTTGATTGGGGCCTGGTGCAGTTCTTC.